This T cell receptor beta chain was identified during a study of cytomegalovirus exposure and HLA in healthy donors. The data were produced by immunoSEQ multiplex PCR, yet TCRdb's version contains in-frame clones alone and is incomplete. The top ten clones hold 1.5% to 2% of a sample with about 56,000 clones, roughly 93% of them seen once. The CDR3 extends over 16 amino acids. Germline V gene data show CDR1 as LGHNA and CDR2 as YSLEER. The V gene end was trimmed by 0 bases and the J gene end by 5 bases; junction bases not matched to a gene: 6. This clone was counted once. The sequenced material came from PBMCs. The chain is built from TRBV4-3 and TRBJ2-1, with 8 nucleotides matching TRBD2. The source of this sequence is a woman aged 18-35 years in good health and CMV-seropositive. CDR3 coding DNA: TGCGCCAGCAGCCAAGATGAGCGGGGGATCAACAATGAGCAGTTCTTC. Its translation: CASSQDERGINNEQFF.